The subject of this entry is one T cell receptor (beta chain). The data derive from a study of T cell repertoires in cytomegalovirus infection. Study-level information: An indication of both CMV infection and matching HLA type came from public TCR beta signatures.

TCRdb re-analysed the reads in MiXCR, keeping a single row per CDR3 protein. The profile covers under 200,000 distinct CDR3 sequences, with approximately 17% appearing a single time and 18% taken by the ten largest. The CDR3 is made up of 12 amino acids. Germline CDR1 is SNHLY and CDR2 is FYNNEI. The specimen was CD8+ T cells from PBMCs. This TCR derives from a human donor in good health (CMV status not recorded). Some clones in this sample may be carry-over from other donors' samples. The chain recombines TRBV2 with TRBJ1-2; the D is unclear. CDR3 sequence (DNA): TGTGCTACCGTCGGAGCTAACTATGGCTACACCTTC. Translated: CATVGANYGYTF.